This TCR beta chain originates from a study of blood T cell repertoires in COVID-19. Whole-study context: The cDNA or gDNA used as material had been derived from T cells, B-cell-depleted T cells, or PBMCs.

In the original workflow: Quantification of nucleated cells was approximated via reference gene primer amplification. The method was immunoSEQ multiplex PCR; TCRdb's version includes in-frame clones alone and lacks a portion of them. V and J calls and clone size are those listed in that table; D and trimming were worked out from the DNA. The sample records tens of thousands of clones, 80% to 90% being singletons. The specimen sequenced was peripheral blood. The sequence came from a human donor in a cohort sampled during active COVID-19.

The CDR3 DNA reads as TGTGCCAGCAGCCCATTAGCGGGAGAGTTGGATACGCAGTATTTT. Its translation: CASSPLAGELDTQYF. The rearrangement links TRBV28 to TRBJ2-3; 9 bases are shared with TRBD2. The CDR3 loop spans 15 amino acids. V was pared by 6 bases and J by 6 bases, with 10 bases of the junction left unmatched. CDR1 is MDHEN and CDR2 is SYDVKM in the germline V gene.